This T cell receptor beta chain was identified during a study of metastatic and nonmetastatic thyroid tumors. Background on the study: For malignant and benign thyroid patients, tumor or nodule tissue and blood were the sources whose repertoires were compared.

The V gene lost 2 bases and the J gene lost 9 bases, with 17 bases spanning the gap. Germline V gene sequence: CDR1 MNHEY, CDR2 SMNVEV (reference sequence). CDR3 length: 15 amino acids. All patients reached thyroid surgery having received no treatment beforehand. Concerning this clone: Its antigen is as yet unknown.

Study conclusions and caveats: Across blood and tumor, TCR beta diversity in malignant thyroid tumors was reportedly significantly higher than in benign nodules.

Under the authors' procedure: What underpinned the distant-metastasis classifier for papillary thyroid cancer was the set of CDR3 differences across clinicopathological groups. TCRdb reanalyzed the PCR reads with MiXCR. The V and J calls and clone size are TCRdb's, not the authors'. This sample has around 26,000 clones, with roughly 4% found just once. The sample taken for sequencing was blood. V gene TRBV27 combines with J gene TRBJ1-5; D ambiguous. The sequence derives from a male donor with papillary thyroid cancer or a benign thyroid nodule (not recorded which). Some clones in this sample may be carry-over from other donors' samples. CDR3 sequence: CASSLTQARGVPQHF. In nucleotides, the CDR3 is TGTGCCAGCAGTTTAACCCAGGCACGCGGTGTGCCCCAGCATTTT.